What follows describes a single T cell receptor (beta chain). Antigen specificity is unknown. Libraries were prepared by immunoSEQ multiplex PCR; TCRdb keeps only in-frame clonotypes and omits some of them. The sample holds approximately 100,000 clones, approximately 90% seen once. The sample comes from a study of identifying expanded T cells in peripheral blood. Study findings and constraints: Variance in clone template counts between approximately 2-week samples significantly increased with total template count across all healthy donors.

Per germline, CDR1 KGHSH and CDR2 LQKENI. The V end lost 0 bases, the J end lost 3 bases, and 6 bases lay between the germline ends. The CDR3 extends over 13 amino acids. This receptor was obtained from a person between 18 and 69 years old in good health. The sequencing input was blood. This chain links TRBV18 with TRBJ2-7, with a weak D call TRBD1 (5 bases). The chain's CDR3 is CASSPPDIYEQYF. The CDR3 nucleotides are TGTGCCAGCTCACCACCGGACATCTACGAGCAGTACTTC.